The 20 T cell receptor beta chains below come from one sample, sequenced in a study of graft-versus-host responses after intestinal transplantation. Antigens for these TCRs are unknown. The protocol was immunoSEQ multiplex PCR, while the TCRdb copy is restricted to in-frame clones and leaves out a portion. There are about 100,000 clones in the sample; 90% to 95% occur only once, and approximately 0.18% lies in the top ten. The starting material was unstimulated CD4+ T cells sorted from spleen or lymph node cells, obtained before transplant. Receptors originate from a human donor who was the organ donor for an intestinal transplant.

The J gene is TRBJ2-3, the V gene TRBV19; the D is unclear. This CDR3 has 15 residues. CDR1 LNHDA and CDR2 SQIVND come from the germline V gene (reference sequence). V dropped 3 bases and J dropped 2 bases, with 12 bases sitting between them. CDR3 coding DNA: TGTGCCAGTAGTATCCGGCGGCCCGACACAGATACGCAGTATTTT. The encoded protein is CASSIRRPDTDTQYF.

To note about this clone: The sample has other DNA sequences that encode this CDR3 too. The V and J genes are TRBV28 and TRBJ1-5; tentatively, D is TRBD1 (6 bases). CDR1 MDHEN and CDR2 SYDVKM come from the germline V gene. This CDR3 has 13 amino acids. V was cut by 5 bases and J by 3 bases, with 8 bases left in between. In DNA form, the CDR3 reads TGTGCCAGCAGTCGACAGGTCAATCAGCCCCAGCATTTT. Amino acids: CASSRQVNQPQHF.

V gene TRBV5-1 combines with J gene TRBJ2-5; 13 bases align to TRBD2. The CDR3 loop spans 16 amino acids. Germline V CDR1 and CDR2: SGHRS, YFSETQ. Trimming at V came to 7 bases and at J to 5 bases, leaving 11 bases not matched to a gene. CDR3 sequence (DNA): TGCGCCAGCCGTCGATGGACTAGCGGGGGCGGGGAGACCCAGTACTTC. The encoded protein is CASRRWTSGGGETQYF.

The chain joins TRBV4-2 to TRBJ2-7, with TRBD1 as a possible D gene (6 bases). Trimming stripped 8 bases from V and 3 bases from J, with 17 bases between. Germline V gene sequence: CDR1 LGHNA, CDR2 YNFKEQ. This CDR3 has 14 amino acids. The CDR3: CASWTVEVVYEQYF. The CDR3 DNA sequence: TGTGCCAGCTGGACAGTCGAGGTCGTCTACGAGCAGTACTTC.

The chain combines TRBV7-9 with TRBJ1-6, with 7 bases that match TRBD1. The CDR3 consists of 14 residues. The V and J ends lost 10 bases and 11 bases, in that order; junction bases with no gene match: 14. Germline V CDR1 and CDR2: SEHNR, FQNEAQ (reference sequence). CDR3 sequence (DNA): TGTGCCACCCGTACCCGGACAGGTTGGCCACCCCTCCACTTT. It codes for CATRTRTGWPPLHF.

This clone was found once. The chain recombines TRBV7-2 with TRBJ2-5; 9 bases are a match to TRBD1. Germline V CDR1 and CDR2: SGHTA, FQGNSA. The CDR3 spans 16 residues. V lost 0 bases to trimming and J lost 5 bases; unmatched junction nucleotides: 7. CDR3 protein: CASSLAGTGRGETQYF. The CDR3, as DNA: TGTGCCAGCAGCTTAGCGGGGACAGGGAGAGGGGAGACCCAGTACTTC.

The rearrangement joins TRBV5-1 to TRBJ2-2; a weak D match, TRBD2 (6 bases). Germline-derived CDR1 and CDR2 are SGHRS and YFSETQ. The CDR3 length is 15 residues. The germline V and J ends were trimmed by 1 base and 4 bases, with 11 bases remaining between them. CDR3 protein: CASSLPISGTGELFF. The CDR3 DNA sequence: TGCGCCAGCAGCTTGCCCATTAGCGGCACCGGGGAGCTGTTTTTT.

The chain has TRBV5-1 and TRBJ1-1; 9 bases match TRBD1. The CDR3 is 15 amino acids. The J segment lost 7 bases and the V segment lost 3 bases, leaving 10 bases of the junction unmatched. Germline loops: CDR1 SGHRS, CDR2 YFSETQ. The CDR3, as DNA: TGCGCCAGCAGCTGGAAGTCCCGGGACAGGGATGAAGCTTTCTTT. It is translated as CASSWKSRDRDEAFF.

The rearrangement uses TRBV4-3 and TRBJ2-7; tentatively, D is TRBD2 (5 bases). The V end was cut by 5 bases, the J end by 3 bases, with 17 bases between. CDR1 LGHNA and CDR2 YSLEER come from the germline V gene. The CDR3 runs 15 residues. DNA of the CDR3: TGCGCCAGCAGCTCACAACGGACTGCTTTCTACGAGCAGTACTTC. Residues: CASSSQRTAFYEQYF.

V gene TRBV19 combines with J gene TRBJ1-5, with no clear D. V was pared by 7 bases and J by 6 bases, with 13 bases between. There are 13 residues in the CDR3. Germline CDR1 and CDR2: LNHDA and SQIVND (reference sequence). In DNA form, the CDR3 reads TGTGCCAGTATAGGAGGGTTCCGTCAGCCCCAGCATTTT. It specifies CASIGGFRQPQHF.

The chain employs TRBV19 and TRBJ1-1, with a weak D call TRBD1 (5 bases). In germline, CDR1 is LNHDA, CDR2 SQIVND (reference sequence). This CDR3 is built from 14 residues. Trimming took 6 bases from V and 4 from J, leaving 15 bases between them. The DNA for the CDR3 is TGTGCCAGTAGCCTCCTGCCGGGGGTCACTGAAGCTTTCTTT. This sequence encodes CASSLLPGVTEAFF.

The chain recombines TRBV9 with TRBJ2-5; 10 bases are shared with TRBD2. CDR1 is SGDLS and CDR2 is YYNGEE in the germline V gene. CDR3 length: 15 amino acids. J lost 2 bases, V lost 0 bases, and 1 base had no gene match. The CDR3 DNA reads TGTGCCAGCAGCGTAGCTAGCGGGAGACAAGAGACCCAGTACTTC. Protein product: CASSVASGRQETQYF.

The chain couples TRBV9 to TRBJ2-5; the match to TRBD2 covers 9 bases. The CDR3 totals 15 residues. The germline V gene encodes CDR1 SGDLS and CDR2 YYNGEE. V was pared by 0 bases and J by 4 bases, with 4 bases of the junction left unmatched. The CDR3 DNA is TGTGCCAGCAGCGTAGGGGCTAGCGGGGCAGAGACCCAGTACTTC. Protein: CASSVGASGAETQYF.

This clone was detected a few times. The V and J genes are TRBV10-3 and TRBJ1-2, with 7 bases lining up with TRBD1. CDR3 length: 13 residues. J gave up 6 bases and V 4 bases, and 5 bases lay outside the gene matches. Looked up from germline, CDR1 is ENHRY and CDR2 is SYGVKD. In DNA form, the CDR3 reads TGTGCCATCAGTGGTTTCAGGGGGAATGGCTACACCTTC. It specifies CAISGFRGNGYTF.

The chain carries TRBV2 and TRBJ1-1, with D uncertain. This CDR3 spans 15 amino acids. V was cut by 7 bases and J by 0 bases, with 15 bases left in between. The V gene's germline CDR1 is SNHLY and CDR2 FYNNEI. The CDR3 here is CASMRLSGVNTEAFF. In DNA, the CDR3 is TGTGCCAGCATGCGGCTGTCTGGCGTGAACACTGAAGCTTTCTTT.

This clone was observed a single time. The rearrangement joins TRBV27 to TRBJ1-4; D unresolved. From germline, CDR1 is MNHEY and CDR2 SMNVEV (reference sequence). V gave up 6 bases and J gave up 8 bases, with 13 bases separating them. The CDR3 extends over 13 amino acids. The CDR3 loop is CASSNGRGEKLFF. The CDR3 region has the DNA TGTGCCAGCAGCAACGGCCGAGGAGAAAAACTGTTTTTT.

The gene calls are TRBV2 and TRBJ1-3, with D possibly being TRBD1 (6 bases). In germline, CDR1 is SNHLY, CDR2 FYNNEI. The CDR3 is made up of 16 amino acids. Between the trimmed V and J ends, which lost 6 bases and 4 bases, there was a span of 19 bases. CDR3 loop: CASRISTGLRGNTIYF. CDR3 coding DNA: TGTGCCAGCAGGATAAGTACAGGGCTTAGAGGAAACACCATATATTTT.

This chain uses TRBV25-1 with TRBJ1-2; D is ambiguous. The CDR3 totals 15 residues. V was trimmed by 4 bases and J by 6 bases, leaving 18 bases between them. Germline V CDR1 and CDR2: MGHDK, SYGVNS. The CDR3 region has the DNA TGTGCCAGCAGTGGTCTCGGCGGCAGAACTGATGGCTACACCTTC. This translates into CASSGLGGRTDGYTF.

The gene calls are TRBV27 and TRBJ2-5; 8 nucleotides line up with TRBD2. The V gene end was trimmed by 6 bases and the J gene end by 4 bases; junction bases not matched to a gene: 13. CDR3 length: 16 amino acids. The germline gives CDR1 MNHEY, CDR2 SMNVEV (reference sequence). CDR3 bases: TGTGCCAGCAGCCCACCCAGCGGGGGCGTCGGAGAGACCCAGTACTTC. Translation gives CASSPPSGGVGETQYF.

V and J are TRBV4-1 and TRBJ2-2, with 7 bases matching TRBD2. The V gene's germline CDR1 is MGHRA and CDR2 YSYEKL. The V gene end was trimmed by 0 bases and the J gene end by 3 bases; junction bases not matched to a gene: 10. The CDR3 has 18 residues. The CDR3 sequence is CASSQDSTSVLDTGELFF. CDR3 bases: TGCGCCAGCAGCCAAGATTCCACTAGCGTTCTGGACACCGGGGAGCTGTTTTTT.